What follows are 9 T cell receptor beta chains derived from one specimen sequenced in a study of blood T cell repertoires in COVID-19. Using immunoSEQ multiplex PCR, the repertoire was profiled, and TCRdb retains in-frame clones only, with some absent. The profile shows some 5,700 clones, around 91% of them singletons. Material: peripheral blood. The receptor set was obtained from a human donor in a cohort sampled during active COVID-19.

This clone was seen a single time. The chain couples TRBV4-2 to TRBJ2-7; 8 bases align to TRBD2. Trimming at V came to 4 bases and at J to 6 bases, leaving 11 bases not matched to a gene. The CDR3 covers 15 residues. In germline, CDR1 is LGHNA, CDR2 YNFKEQ. The CDR3 protein is CASSRGGAGVSEQYF. CDR3 nucleotide sequence: TGTGCCAGCAGCCGGGGGGGAGCGGGAGTGAGCGAGCAGTACTTC.

The chain recombines TRBV27 with TRBJ1-6; 9 bases line up with TRBD1. The germline V gene encodes CDR1 MNHEY and CDR2 SMNVEV (reference sequence). J was trimmed by 9 bases and V by 5 bases; bases with no gene match: 8. The CDR3 contains 15 residues. CDR3 protein: CASSPFRDRASPLHF. DNA of the CDR3: TGTGCCAGCAGTCCCTTCCGGGACAGGGCTTCACCCCTCCACTTT.

J is TRBJ2-3 and V is TRBV4-3, with 8 bases identical to TRBD1. The V gene's germline CDR1 is LGHNA and CDR2 YSLEER. With 5 bases clipped from V and 3 bases from J, the junction kept 7 bases outside the gene matches. This CDR3 spans 15 amino acids. CDR3 sequence (DNA): TGCGCCAGCAGCGCAAGGACAGGGAGGACAGATACGCAGTATTTT. Its translation is CASSARTGRTDTQYF.

The J gene is TRBJ2-1, the V gene TRBV7-2; 8 nucleotides align to TRBD2. V trimming: 6 bases; J trimming: 2 bases; junction bases outside the gene matches: 6. The CDR3 spans 15 residues. Germline CDR1 SGHTA, CDR2 FQGNSA. CDR3 coding DNA: TGTGCCAGCAGGTACACTAGCGGACCCTACAATGAGCAGTTCTTC. It codes for CASRYTSGPYNEQFF.

This rearrangement joins TRBV11-3 to TRBJ1-5, with 8 positions matching TRBD1. V shed 2 bases and J 5 bases; nucleotides not matched to a gene: 8. Germline V gene lookup returns CDR1 SGHNT and CDR2 YENEEA. The CDR3 is 16 amino acids. The CDR3 protein is CASSLSGQGRYQPQHF. Here the CDR3 DNA reads TGTGCCAGCAGCTTATCCGGACAGGGCAGATATCAGCCCCAGCATTTT.

V is TRBV7-9 and J is TRBJ2-6; 10 bases fit TRBD1. The CDR3 is 18 residues long. V lost 5 bases and J lost 0; bases outside the gene matches: 7. Germline V gives CDR1 SEHNR, CDR2 FQNEAQ (reference sequence). The CDR3 sequence: CASSPRQGALSGANVLTF. CDR3 bases: TGTGCCAGCAGCCCTCGACAGGGGGCCCTCTCTGGGGCCAACGTCCTGACTTTC.

This clone appeared a single time. J is TRBJ2-6 and V is TRBV7-8; unclear D gene. CDR1 is SGHVS and CDR2 is FQNEAQ in the germline V gene. This CDR3 is built from 15 residues. V was shortened by 5 bases and J by 0 bases, with 8 bases between the two germline ends. For the CDR3, the DNA is TGTGCCAGCAGCCCTACGCTCTCTGGGGCCAACGTCCTGACTTTC. It is translated as CASSPTLSGANVLTF.

The chain joins TRBV9 to TRBJ2-1; D unresolved. Germline CDR1 reads SGDLS; CDR2 reads YYNGEE. This CDR3 region has 16 residues. V lost 4 bases to trimming and J lost 0 bases, with 14 bases between them. CDR3 amino acids: CASSPSASSSYNEQFF. The CDR3 coding sequence is TGTGCCAGCAGCCCCTCGGCGTCTAGCTCCTACAATGAGCAGTTCTTC.

The genes are TRBV28 and TRBJ2-7; 8 bases are shared with TRBD1. The germline CDR1 and CDR2 sequences are MDHEN and SYDVKM. V lost 7 bases, J lost 10 bases, and 9 bases stayed unmatched. The CDR3 totals 12 residues. DNA for the CDR3: TGTGCCAGCACCCTCCCGGACAGGGTACAGTACTTC. Its translation is CASTLPDRVQYF.